A selection of T cell receptor beta chains follows, all from one sample in a study of type 1 and type 2 diabetes patients. A single record per CDR3 protein comes from TCRdb applying MiXCR to the multiplex PCR reads. The sample yields about 250,000 distinct CDR3 sequences, roughly 48% seen once. Material for sequencing was peripheral blood mononuclear cells (PBMCs). The source of these receptors is a man aged 18 to 30 with type 2 diabetes. Each CDR3 is given with its conserved first and last residue. The D gene is left open where the match is weak. Part of the rows lack a size; the others show once, few, many or a class for expanded clones.

v_call	d_call	clone_size	j_call	cdr3_nt	cdr3_aa
TRBV10-1	TRBD2	NA	TRBJ2-3	TGCGCCAGCCACAGTCCCCCTAGCGGGTTGAATACGCAGTATTTT	CASHSPPSGLNTQYF
TRBV25-1	NA	NA	TRBJ1-2	TGTGCCAGCAGTGATCCCAATATGTACAGGGCCGGCTACACCTTC	CASSDPNMYRAGYTF
TRBV2	NA	NA	TRBJ2-7	TGTGCCAGCAGTGAAGGGGCAGCATACTACGAGCAGTACTTC	CASSEGAAYYEQYF
TRBV7-3	NA	few	TRBJ2-5	TGTGCCAGCAGCTTATACGGAGGGGGCGCGAGGGAGACCCAGTACTTC	CASSLYGGGARETQYF
TRBV4-3	NA	NA	TRBJ1-1	TGCGCCAGCAGCCAAGATTATCGGATTATATTT	CASSQDYRIIF
TRBV19	TRBD2	NA	TRBJ2-7	TGTGCCAGTAGTTACGGCGGGGCTAGCGGGAGCTACGAGCAGTACTTC	CASSYGGASGSYEQYF
TRBV19	TRBD2	NA	TRBJ2-2	TGTGCCAGTAGGAGTGGGGTGGAGGCGGGAGTCCCCGGGGAGCTGTTTTTT	CASRSGVEAGVPGELFF
TRBV4-2	NA	few	TRBJ2-7	TGTGCCAGCAGCCAAGACAAAAGCCACGAGCAGTACTTC	CASSQDKSHEQYF
TRBV19	TRBD1	NA	TRBJ2-7	TGTGCCAGTAGTATGGGGGGACAGGCGGGCGGTATCCCCAACTACGAGCAGTACTTC	CASSMGGQAGGIPNYEQYF
TRBV2	NA	few	TRBJ2-7	TGTGCCGGGGGAAATGCGGGGTACGAGCAGTACTTC	CAGGNAGYEQYF
TRBV15	NA	NA	TRBJ2-6	TGTGCCACCAGCAGAGATCGTGCAAGTGGGGCCAACGTCCTGACTTTC	CATSRDRASGANVLTF
TRBV5-1	NA	NA	TRBJ2-3	TGCGCCAGCAGCTGGACCTTGGGGACTCCCACAGATACGCAGTATTTT	CASSWTLGTPTDTQYF
TRBV29-1	NA	few	TRBJ2-7	TGCAGACGGACGTTCTTCAGCTCCTACGAGCAGTACTTC	CRRTFFSSYEQYF
TRBV7-3	TRBD2	NA	TRBJ2-3	TGTGCCAGCAGCCCCGTTAGCGGGGGGATGACAGATACGCAGTATTTT	CASSPVSGGMTDTQYF
TRBV9	NA	NA	TRBJ2-5	TGTGCCAGCGGAGGCTCGACAGTGGGGATTCGAGAGACCCAGTACTTC	CASGGSTVGIRETQYF
TRBV20-1	NA	few	TRBJ2-3	TGCAGTGCTAGAAGCGGCACAGATACGCAGTATTTT	CSARSGTDTQYF
TRBV4-1	TRBD2	NA	TRBJ2-7	TGCGCCAGCAGCCAAGTGATTAGCGGGGACTACGAGCAGTACTTC	CASSQVISGDYEQYF
TRBV12-3/TRBV12-4	NA	NA	TRBJ1-6	TGTGCCAGCAGCTTCAACCCCCCTAATTCACCCCTCCACTTT	CASSFNPPNSPLHF
TRBV28	TRBD1	NA	TRBJ1-2	TGTGCCAGCAGCTTAGCGGGGTCCGGGACAGCCTATGGCTACACCTTC	CASSLAGSGTAYGYTF
TRBV28	TRBD1	NA	TRBJ2-7	TGTGCCAGCAGACCCGGACAGGGGGCATGGTACGAGCAGTACTTC	CASRPGQGAWYEQYF
TRBV19	TRBD1	many	TRBJ1-6	TGTGCCACCCAGGACAGGTGGGCTTCACCCCTCCACTTT	CATQDRWASPLHF
TRBV28	TRBD1	few	TRBJ1-2	TGCGCCAGCAGCCCCCGGGACAGGAGCGGCTACACCTTC	CASSPRDRSGYTF
TRBV7-2	TRBD1	few	TRBJ2-2	TGTGCCAGCAGCCCCAGACAGGGGCGTAGGAACGCCGGGGAGCTGTTTTTT	CASSPRQGRRNAGELFF
TRBV19	TRBD1	NA	TRBJ1-2	TGTGCCAGTAGTATAGGGACAGGGAGACATAGCTACACCTTC	CASSIGTGRHSYTF
TRBV15	NA	many	TRBJ2-7	TGTGCCACCAGCAGAGATTCGGCTACGGACTCCTACGAGCAGTACTTC	CATSRDSATDSYEQYF
TRBV4-1	TRBD1	NA	TRBJ1-1	TGCGCCAGCAGCCAAGATGCCAGGGGGACTGAAGCTTTCTTT	CASSQDARGTEAFF
TRBV5-1	TRBD1	NA	TRBJ1-1	TGCGCCAGCAGAAAAACAGGGGATTCCACTGAAGCTTTCTTT	CASRKTGDSTEAFF
TRBV6-5	TRBD1	NA	TRBJ1-4	TGTGCCAGCAGTGGGGGGACAGGGGTTGATGAAAAACTGTTTTTT	CASSGGTGVDEKLFF
TRBV30	NA	NA	TRBJ1-6	TGTGCCTGCCGAGGTGAGGGAAATTCACCCCTCCACTTT	CACRGEGNSPLHF
TRBV4-2	NA	NA	TRBJ2-2	TGTGCCAGCAGCCCGAGCCCGACTAGCACCGGGGAGCTGTTTTTT	CASSPSPTSTGELFF
TRBV29-1	NA	NA	TRBJ1-1	TGCAGCGTTGGTATAGGGGGACCTAACACTGAAGCTTTCTTT	CSVGIGGPNTEAFF
TRBV7-8	NA	NA	TRBJ1-2	TGTGCCAGCAGCTTAGCCGACAGAGGCTACACCTTC	CASSLADRGYTF
TRBV25-1	NA	few	TRBJ1-1	TGTGCCAGCAGCTCGGGGTTAGAAGCTTTCTTT	CASSSGLEAFF
TRBV5-1	TRBD1	NA	TRBJ2-7	TGCGCCAGCAGCTCGGGACAGGGGTCGGAGGAGCAGTACTTC	CASSSGQGSEEQYF
TRBV7-9	TRBD1	NA	TRBJ2-1	TGTGCCAGCAGTCAAGCACCCAGGACAGGATTGTACAATGAGCAGTTCTTC	CASSQAPRTGLYNEQFF
TRBV2	TRBD1	NA	TRBJ2-5	TGTGCCAACAGTGAAAGGGACAGGGGTCTTGAGACCCAGTACTTC	CANSERDRGLETQYF
TRBV6-6	TRBD2	NA	TRBJ2-7	TGTGCCAGCAGCCTCGTAGCGGGTACCTACGAGCAGTACTTC	CASSLVAGTYEQYF
TRBV9	NA	few	TRBJ1-2	TGTGCCAGCAGCCAAGGTAGGGGATTTAACTATGGCTACACCTTC	CASSQGRGFNYGYTF
TRBV12-3/TRBV12-4	TRBD1	NA	TRBJ2-3	TGTGCCAGCATCTCGGACAGGGGCACAGATACGCAGTATTTT	CASISDRGTDTQYF
TRBV27	NA	NA	TRBJ1-1	TGTGCCAGCAGTCCAGGCCCATGGGGTGAAGCTTTCTTT	CASSPGPWGEAFF
TRBV12-3/TRBV12-4	NA	once	TRBJ1-1	TGTGCCAGCAGTCTTAGTATACAGCCATCGAACACTGAAGCTTTCTTT	CASSLSIQPSNTEAFF
TRBV6-2/TRBV6-3	TRBD1	NA	TRBJ1-6	TGTGCCAGCAGTCCTCCGGGACAGATTTATAATTCACCCCTCCACTTT	CASSPPGQIYNSPLHF
TRBV20-1	TRBD1	few	TRBJ2-7	TGCAGTGCTACGGGGACAGAAAACTACGAGCAGTACTTC	CSATGTENYEQYF
TRBV12-3/TRBV12-4	TRBD2	NA	TRBJ2-7	TGTGCCAGCAGTGATAGCGGGAGTACCGACGAGCAGTACTTC	CASSDSGSTDEQYF
TRBV6-5	NA	NA	TRBJ2-2	TGTGCCAGCAGTTACTTAGGGGTGGTGGCGGGGGAGCTGTTTTTT	CASSYLGVVAGELFF
TRBV5-1	NA	once	TRBJ1-2	TGTGCCAGCAGCTTGGAGGAGGGTGAACAAGGCTACACCTTC	CASSLEEGEQGYTF
TRBV29-1	TRBD2	NA	TRBJ2-1	TGCAGCGTTCTCAGCGGGGCCTCCTACAATGAGCAGTTCTTC	CSVLSGASYNEQFF
TRBV19	TRBD1	NA	TRBJ1-3	TGTGCCAGTAGTCCGGGGACAGGGCGCTCTGGAAACACCATATATTTT	CASSPGTGRSGNTIYF
TRBV6-1	TRBD1	NA	TRBJ1-1	TGTGCCAGCAGCCGCGACAGGGTCGAGATGAACACTGAAGCTTTCTTT	CASSRDRVEMNTEAFF
TRBV19	NA	few	TRBJ2-2	TGTGCCAGTAGTACCGAAGCGTTCACAATACCGAAAAGTTCTACCGGGGAGCTGTTTTTT	CASSTEAFTIPKSSTGELFF
TRBV30	TRBD1	NA	TRBJ2-5	TGTGCCTGGAAAGGACAGGGGTCTGTAGTGGAGACCCAGTACTTC	CAWKGQGSVVETQYF
TRBV28	NA	few	TRBJ2-2	TGTGCCAGCAGTTTCGGAGGGCAGGGGATCGGGGAGCTGTTTTTT	CASSFGGQGIGELFF
TRBV7-2	NA	few	TRBJ1-6	TGTGCCAGCAGCGTAGGAGGGGCATCCTATAATTCACCCCTCCACTTT	CASSVGGASYNSPLHF
TRBV29-1	NA	NA	TRBJ2-2	TGCAGCGTCGATATCACCGGGGAGCTGTTTTTT	CSVDITGELFF
TRBV4-2	NA	NA	TRBJ2-2	TGTGCCAGCAGCCACGGTACAGGGAGCCGGGAGCTGTTTTTT	CASSHGTGSRELFF
TRBV29-1	NA	few	TRBJ2-3	TGCAGCGTTACCAGGGGCGGAACTAGCACAGATACGCAGTATTTT	CSVTRGGTSTDTQYF
TRBV7-3	TRBD2	few	TRBJ2-2	TGTGCCAGCAGCTTAAAACTAGCGGGGGGGACGAACACCGGGGAGCTGTTTTTT	CASSLKLAGGTNTGELFF
TRBV6-1	TRBD2	NA	TRBJ2-2	TGTGCCAGCAGTGAAAGATTAGCGGGACGGACCGGGGAGCTGTTTTTT	CASSERLAGRTGELFF